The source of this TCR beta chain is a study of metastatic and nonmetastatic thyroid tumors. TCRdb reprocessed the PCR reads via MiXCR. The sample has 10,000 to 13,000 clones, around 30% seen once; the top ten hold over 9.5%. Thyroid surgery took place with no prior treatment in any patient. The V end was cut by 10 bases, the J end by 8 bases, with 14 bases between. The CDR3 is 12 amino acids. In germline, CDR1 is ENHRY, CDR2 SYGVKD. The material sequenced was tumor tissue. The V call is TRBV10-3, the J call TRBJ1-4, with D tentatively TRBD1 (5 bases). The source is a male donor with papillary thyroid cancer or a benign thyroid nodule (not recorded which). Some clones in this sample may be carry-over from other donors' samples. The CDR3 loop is CASARVKEKLFF. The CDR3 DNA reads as TGTGCCAGTGCCAGGGTGAAAGAAAAACTGTTTTTT.